This TCR beta chain was found in a study of long-term antiretroviral therapy in people with HIV. Study-wide results and limits: Spans of CDR3 length were tighter for HIV repertoires than for controls. Blood specimens, gathered between about 2003 and 2018, were possibly obtained under older ART regimens.

Roughly 1-11 million cryopreserved PBMC were held in samples before DNA extraction. immunoSEQ v3.0 was run at survey level. Data came from immunoSEQ multiplex PCR; TCRdb stores just in-frame clones and leaves some out. Of 48,000 or so clones listed, about 88% are singletons. The CDR3 is 14 residues long. Trimming took off 0 bases at V and 8 bases at J, with 12 bases between the two ends. Germline assignment: CDR1 SGDLS and CDR2 YYNGEE. With regard to this clone: Antigen specificity is unknown.

The chain couples TRBV9 to TRBJ2-1; D call uncertain. The sample consisted of unsorted PBMCs, taken 0.8 years after starting antiretroviral therapy. The receptor comes from a woman aged 18-30 years with HIV. CDR3 residues: CASSVEPLWDEQFF. CDR3 in DNA: TGTGCCAGCAGCGTAGAACCCCTGTGGGATGAGCAGTTCTTC. The full variable domain, in which reference TRBV9 and TRBJ2-1 provide the parts outside the CDR3, is DSGVTQTPKHLITATGQRVTLRCSPRSGDLSVYWYQQSLDQGLQFLIQYYNGEERAKGNILERFSAQQFPDLHSELNLSSLELGDSALYFCASSVEPLWDEQFFGPGTRLTVL.